This is a list of T cell receptor beta chains from one sample in a study of T cells after yellow fever vaccination. TCRdb re-analysed the 5' RACE reads in MiXCR, keeping a single row per CDR3 protein. The table shows 400,000 or so distinct CDR3 sequences, with under 14% occurring only once. Material: PBMCs, obtained on the day of the first yellow fever vaccination. These receptors were collected from a man aged 18 to 35 who received the YFV17D yellow fever vaccine. Each CDR3 is given without its conserved first and last residue. The order of the fields is CDR3 length, V gene, J gene, CDR3 protein.

>13|TRBV4-1|TRBJ1-5
ASSPSGQVNQPQH
>13|TRBV29-1|TRBJ1-1
SVLGQGDVVTEDF
>13|TRBV4-1|TRBJ2-5
ASSQVPGGRETQY
>15|TRBV20-1|TRBJ1-3
SARDTKSGASGNTIY
>14|TRBV6-1|TRBJ2-1
ASSDWTGRSYNEQF
>13|TRBV7-2|TRBJ2-3
ASSLGGGNTDTQY
>11|TRBV20-1|TRBJ1-1
SARVGPRAEAF
>11|TRBV6-5|TRBJ2-3
ASSYGVGTRQY
>13|TRBV7-2|TRBJ1-2
ASSFGADRIYGYT
>13|TRBV12-3/TRBV12-4|TRBJ1-1
ASRTEQGRNTEAF
>11|TRBV6-2/TRBV6-3|TRBJ2-1
ASSPLLVSEQF
>13|TRBV7-2|TRBJ2-2
ASSSRTLSAGELF
>13|TRBV27|TRBJ2-1
ASRKGRSYYNEQF
>13|TRBV2|TRBJ1-4
ASSEGVGRRKKLF
>14|TRBV24-1|TRBJ2-5
ATSTPRDLAQETQY
>11|TRBV30|TRBJ2-1
AWTRNIQNEQF
>11|TRBV7-2|TRBJ1-2
ASSFADGYGYT
>12|TRBV7-9|TRBJ1-4
ASSLSEEFEKLF
>10|TRBV7-8|TRBJ2-2
ASSPSRRELF
>13|TRBV5-8|TRBJ2-5
ASSLIRRSHETQY
>17|TRBV11-2|TRBJ2-3
ASSLEVLRPLSYTDTQY
>10|TRBV15|TRBJ2-5
ATSRVKETQY
>15|TRBV2|TRBJ2-4
ASSVLGGGLAKNIQY
>17|TRBV3-1|TRBJ2-3
ACSQPMPTSGNPTDTQY
>13|TRBV5-1|TRBJ2-3
ASSWLQGATDTQY
>12|TRBV4-3|TRBJ1-1
ASSQDWGGTEAF
>12|TRBV18|TRBJ1-4
ASSLPQGDEKLF
>12|TRBV10-3|TRBJ2-3
AISDLAERDTQY
>14|TRBV6-2/TRBV6-3|TRBJ1-6
ASNRDRVTRGSPLH
>12|TRBV7-2|TRBJ2-2
ASSPRGHIGELF
>13|TRBV7-2|TRBJ1-1
ASSLGVGMNTEAF
>15|TRBV7-9|TRBJ2-3
ASSLLRTGRAGDTQY
>12|TRBV19|TRBJ1-1
ASNPDGLNTEAF
>12|TRBV18|TRBJ1-1
ASSPPGLNTEAF
>13|TRBV7-9|TRBJ1-3
ASSSYGVSGNTIY
>13|TRBV19|TRBJ1-2
ASSPEPGTGLGYT
>13|TRBV6-2/TRBV6-3|TRBJ2-3
ASSYARIRTDTQY
>14|TRBV6-2/TRBV6-3|TRBJ2-2
ASSSHQRRNTGELF
>11|TRBV7-9|TRBJ2-7
ASIKGGSTKQY
>13|TRBV29-1|TRBJ2-2
SVGKGMANTGELF
>13|TRBV21-1|TRBJ2-4
ASKGTGRTKNIQY
>15|TRBV11-2|TRBJ2-1
ASSLDPDRGVYNEQF
>13|TRBV6-1|TRBJ2-6
ASRPEESGANVLT
>12|TRBV10-3|TRBJ2-1
AINRAGGLDEQF
>11|TRBV12-3/TRBV12-4|TRBJ1-2
ASSQIGFYGYT
>10|TRBV19|TRBJ1-2
ASSMSQRGYT
>13|TRBV11-2|TRBJ1-2
ASSLLGTGGDGYT
>11|TRBV7-8|TRBJ2-5
ASTKPRGETQY
>12|TRBV5-4|TRBJ2-1
ASSHGQLYNEQF
>13|TRBV24-1|TRBJ2-1
ATSDSGRWEGEQF
>12|TRBV4-2|TRBJ2-7
ASSREQSSYEQY
>12|TRBV12-3/TRBV12-4|TRBJ2-7
ASSLSAGPGEQY
>11|TRBV10-3|TRBJ1-4
AIGTGENEKLF
>14|TRBV19|TRBJ2-1
ASSILSPGGGNEQF